The clone carrying this TCR beta chain occurred many times. In TCRdb, the 5' RACE reads were re-called with MiXCR into one record per CDR3 protein. The sample gives around 160,000 distinct CDR3 sequences, 9.5% to 13% of which show up once; about 27% is in the top ten. This entry comes from a study of CD8 T cells in ankylosing spondylitis. The clonotype was recovered from a male donor with ankylosing spondylitis or in good health (not recorded which). The sequenced material came from blood, either unsorted or a sorted T cell fraction (not recorded which).

The CDR3 sequence: CASEGVYNEQFF. CDR3 bases: TGCGCCAGCGAGGGAGTTTACAATGAGCAGTTCTTC. This rearrangement joins TRBV5-1 to TRBJ2-1, with D possibly matching TRBD2 (5 bases). Trimming stripped 7 bases from V and 4 bases from J, with 9 bases between. The CDR3 consists of 12 residues. Germline V gene sequence: CDR1 SGHRS, CDR2 YFSETQ.